This is a list of T cell receptor beta chains from one sample in a study of identical twins. TCRdb reprocessed the 5' RACE reads via MiXCR and lists one record per CDR3 protein. There are 750,000 to 950,000 distinct CDR3 sequences in the sample; over 9% occur only once, and around 1.5% lies in the top ten. This same sample was also taken into another study, of yellow fever vaccine responses in identical twins.

Sample: PBMCs. These receptors were taken from a woman aged 18-29 years in good health. Both conserved end residues are part of each CDR3. D genes are given only for firm matches. Part of the rows lack a size; the others show once, few, many or a class for expanded clones.

J | size | D | V | DNA | CDR3
TRBJ1-2 | few | TRBD1 | TRBV6-5 | TGTGCCAGCAGTTACTCGTGGGACAGGGCTGTCTATGGCTACACCTTC | CASSYSWDRAVYGYTF
TRBJ2-2 | . | . | TRBV5-1 | TGCGCCAGCAGCTCCGGACAGCTCACCGGGGAGCTGTTTTTT | CASSSGQLTGELFF
TRBJ2-1 | once | . | TRBV2 | TGTGCCAGCAGTGAACGGGGATCCCCGAATGAGCAGTTCTTC | CASSERGSPNEQFF
TRBJ2-3 | few | TRBD1 | TRBV11-2 | TGTGCCAGCAGCATCCACCGGGACAGGGGGCGCACAGATACGCAGTATTTT | CASSIHRDRGRTDTQYF
TRBJ2-3 | . | . | TRBV24-1 | TGTGCCACCAGCGCTAGGGCCACAGATACGCAGTATTTT | CATSARATDTQYF
TRBJ2-2 | few | . | TRBV10-3 | TGTGCCATCAGTGAGCCGGGGCAGGGTGACACCGGGGAGCTGTTTTTT | CAISEPGQGDTGELFF
TRBJ2-1 | many | . | TRBV21-1 | TGTGCCAGCAGCAAAATAAGGACTAGCGGGTGGGAGGAGGAAGTCAGTGAGCAGTTCTTC | CASSKIRTSGWEEEVSEQFF
TRBJ2-1 | . | TRBD1 | TRBV3-1 | TGTGCCAGCAGCCAACCACCCGGGACAGGGAACAATGAGCAGTTCTTC | CASSQPPGTGNNEQFF
TRBJ2-1 | . | TRBD2 | TRBV24-1 | TGTGCCACCAGTGATTTCACTAGCGGTTACAATGAGCAGTTCTTC | CATSDFTSGYNEQFF
TRBJ2-1 | few | TRBD1 | TRBV20-1 | TGCAGTGCTAGCCCCAGGGGGAGCTACAATGAGCAGTTCTTC | CSASPRGSYNEQFF
TRBJ1-4 | . | TRBD1 | TRBV9 | TGTGCCAGCAGAGCCCAGGGGGCGGGTGAAAAACTGTTTTTT | CASRAQGAGEKLFF
TRBJ2-5 | . | . | TRBV20-1 | TGCAGTGCTACCAATCCCGTACCACCAGGGGCCCAGTACTTC | CSATNPVPPGAQYF
TRBJ1-2 | many | . | TRBV20-1 | TGCAGTGCTCTGGTGCGGGGCGGCTACACCTTC | CSALVRGGYTF
TRBJ2-3 | . | . | TRBV20-1 | TGCAGTGCTAGAGTGGGGGCATCAGATACGCAGTATTTT | CSARVGASDTQYF
TRBJ2-3 | . | . | TRBV7-9 | TGTGCCAGCAGCTTAGTCCTGGTCACAGATACGCAGTATTTT | CASSLVLVTDTQYF
TRBJ1-6 | few | . | TRBV11-3 | TGTGCCAGCAGCAAAGGATCACCCCTCCACTTT | CASSKGSPLHF
TRBJ2-5 | . | . | TRBV29-1 | TGCAGCGTTGAAGGGTCGGGGGAGACCCAGTACTTC | CSVEGSGETQYF
TRBJ2-1 | many | TRBD1 | TRBV5-1 | TGCGCCAGCAGCCTCAGGGGGGACAGGGGAAACAATGAGCAGTTCTTC | CASSLRGDRGNNEQFF
TRBJ2-7 | . | TRBD1 | TRBV4-1 | TGCGCCAGCAGTCTCGCGGACAGGGACTGGGGCGAGCAGTACTTC | CASSLADRDWGEQYF
TRBJ1-6 | . | . | TRBV28 | TGTGCCAGCAGTTCATCATACAGGGAGGGTCTTAATTCACCCCTCCACTTT | CASSSSYREGLNSPLHF
TRBJ1-1 | once | TRBD1 | TRBV9 | TGTGCCAGCAGCGTAGCCCCCATTGGGACAGGGGGGTCCGCGAACACTGAAGCTTTCTTT | CASSVAPIGTGGSANTEAFF
TRBJ2-3 | few | . | TRBV2 | TGTGCCAGCAGTCCCAAACCCGGGACCACGAGCACAGATACGCAGTATTTT | CASSPKPGTTSTDTQYF
TRBJ2-3 | many | TRBD2 | TRBV12-3/TRBV12-4 | TGTGCCAGCAACATTCGACTAGCGGGCGGCACAGATACGCAGTATTTT | CASNIRLAGGTDTQYF
TRBJ2-5 | few | TRBD2 | TRBV5-1 | TGCGCCAGCAGCGCTAGCGGGGGGGTTCAAGAGACCCAGTACTTC | CASSASGGVQETQYF
TRBJ2-1 | few | TRBD1 | TRBV5-1 | TGCGCCAGCAGAGGGGACAGGGGACGGAATGAGCAGTTCTTC | CASRGDRGRNEQFF
TRBJ2-4 | . | . | TRBV2 | TGTGCCAGCAGCGGCAGCTTGGGGAAAAACATTCAGTACTTC | CASSGSLGKNIQYF
TRBJ2-1 | few | TRBD2 | TRBV10-3 | TGTGCCACTAGCGGGGAGTACAATGAGCAGTTCTTC | CATSGEYNEQFF
TRBJ2-2 | many | . | TRBV5-1 | TGCGCCAGCAGCCCCGTGAGGGCCCAGAACACCGGGGAGCTGTTTTTT | CASSPVRAQNTGELFF
TRBJ2-6 | . | . | TRBV7-6 | TGTGCCAGCAGCTTAGAAGCACTGACGCTCTCTGGGGCCAACGTCCTGACTTTC | CASSLEALTLSGANVLTF
TRBJ2-3 | many | . | TRBV2 | TGTGCCAGCACCGGGACTGCTAGCACAGATACGCAGTATTTT | CASTGTASTDTQYF
TRBJ2-2 | . | . | TRBV27 | TGTGCCAGCAGTTTCGGGTACAGATCGAACACCGGGGAGCTGTTTTTT | CASSFGYRSNTGELFF
TRBJ2-1 | many | . | TRBV24-1 | TGTGCCACCAGTGATACCCGTTATGAGCAGTTCTTC | CATSDTRYEQFF
TRBJ2-7 | many | . | TRBV5-1 | TGCGCCAGCAGCTCCGGGACAACTACCGGAGAGCAGTACTTC | CASSSGTTTGEQYF
TRBJ2-2 | . | TRBD2 | TRBV18 | TGTGCCAGCTCACCGACTAGCGGCTCTAACACCGGGGAGCTGTTTTTT | CASSPTSGSNTGELFF
TRBJ2-7 | many | . | TRBV29-1 | TGCAGCGTCAAGGGCAGAACCTACGAGCAGTACTTC | CSVKGRTYEQYF
TRBJ2-7 | few | . | TRBV12-3/TRBV12-4 | TGTGCCAGCAGCACATGGGGCCCCTCTTTCTACGAGCAGTACTTC | CASSTWGPSFYEQYF
TRBJ2-2 | many | . | TRBV24-1 | TGTGCCACCAGTGTGGCTGCCGGGGAGCTGTTTTTT | CATSVAAGELFF
TRBJ2-3 | few | . | TRBV4-1 | TGCGCCAGCAGCCAACCTGGGGGGGCACCCACAGATACGCAGTATTTT | CASSQPGGAPTDTQYF
TRBJ2-7 | . | TRBD2 | TRBV12-5 | TGTGCTAGTGGTTTGGTACAGGGCGGGAGGAGCTACGAGCAGTACTTC | CASGLVQGGRSYEQYF
TRBJ1-2 | many | TRBD1 | TRBV5-1 | TGCGCCAGCAGTAGGACAGGAGAGAACTATGGCTACACCTTC | CASSRTGENYGYTF
TRBJ1-1 | few | . | TRBV10-3 | TGTGCCATCGCACGGGAGAACACTGAAGCTTTCTTT | CAIARENTEAFF
TRBJ2-1 | . | TRBD2 | TRBV6-5 | TGTGCCAGCAGTTACGCTGGCGGGGGGGCCTCCTACAATGAGCAGTTCTTC | CASSYAGGGASYNEQFF
TRBJ1-5 | few | . | TRBV28 | TGTGCCAGCACCACGGGGGGGGTAGGTCGGCATTTT | CASTTGGVGRHF
TRBJ1-4 | . | . | TRBV7-9 | TGTGCCAGCAGCAAATTTATGACCTTTGGGGAAAAACTGTTTTTT | CASSKFMTFGEKLFF
TRBJ2-7 | many | . | TRBV12-3/TRBV12-4 | TGTGCCAGCAGCCCGGAATTCCCAAGCTCCTACGAGCAGTACTTC | CASSPEFPSSYEQYF
TRBJ1-2 | . | TRBD1 | TRBV5-6 | TGTGCCAGCAGCCAGGGACAGAAACTCTATGGCTACACCTTC | CASSQGQKLYGYTF
TRBJ2-5 | . | . | TRBV28 | TGTGCCAGCAGTTTAAATCGGGGCGCGGAGACCCAGTACTTC | CASSLNRGAETQYF
TRBJ2-3 | . | . | TRBV10-3 | TGTGCCATCAGTGAGACAGGGATGGCAGATACGCAGTATTTT | CAISETGMADTQYF
TRBJ2-3 | . | TRBD1 | TRBV5-1 | TGCGCCAGCAGCAGGGGACAGTTCACAGATACGCGGTATTTT | CASSRGQFTDTRYF
TRBJ1-5 | . | . | TRBV3-1 | TGTGCCAGCAGCCAGACAAGTGGAGGCAATCAGCCCCAGCATTTT | CASSQTSGGNQPQHF
TRBJ2-3 | few | TRBD1 | TRBV3-1 | TGTGCCAGCAGCCAGGTGGACAGGGTGGGCACAGATACGCAGTATTTT | CASSQVDRVGTDTQYF
TRBJ2-1 | few | TRBD1 | TRBV5-1 | TGCGCCAGCAGCTTACACCGGGACAGGGTAAATGAGCAGTTCTTC | CASSLHRDRVNEQFF
TRBJ2-1 | few | TRBD2 | TRBV24-1 | TGTGCCACCGGCGGGGGGCAGTACTTCAATGAGCAGTTCTTC | CATGGGQYFNEQFF
TRBJ2-1 | many | . | TRBV20-1 | TGCAGTGCTAGAGCCAGGTCAGGGGAGGAGCAGTTCTTC | CSARARSGEEQFF
TRBJ2-7 | . | . | TRBV20-1 | TGCAGTGCACTGGGGGCGGGAGACATCAACGAGCAGTACTTC | CSALGAGDINEQYF